This TCR beta chain was profiled in a study of T-cell reconstitution after alpha-beta-depleted transplantation in children. The TCRbeta library was prepared with unique molecular identifiers. TCRdb reprocessed the PCR reads via MiXCR and lists one record per CDR3 protein. The sample has hundreds of thousands of distinct CDR3 sequences, roughly 9.5% seen once. The CDR3 consists of 14 residues. With 6 bases clipped from V and 4 bases from J, the junction kept 10 bases outside the gene matches. Per germline, CDR1 DFQATT and CDR2 SNEGSKA (reference sequence). This clonotype was detected many times. The chain employs TRBV20-1 and TRBJ2-7; TRBD1 matches 9 bases. This TCR was recovered from a human donor who donated a stem cell graft to a child with SCID. Sequences were derived from PBMCs from the stem cell graft donor, sampled from the stem cell graft. CDR3 in DNA: TGCAGTGCCACAGTGGTGGACAGGGGTTACGAGCAGTACTTC. Translated: CSATVVDRGYEQYF.